A selection of T cell receptor beta chains follows, all from one sample in a study of cytomegalovirus exposure and HLA in healthy donors. Clones were sequenced by immunoSEQ multiplex PCR, and TCRdb holds only the in-frame ones, with some missing. The top ten clones hold more than 4% of a sample with around 140,000 clones, about 83% of them seen once. The sequencing input was PBMCs. The receptors here all came from a woman in her thirties in good health and CMV-seronegative. Each CDR3 is given with its conserved first and last residue. Fields, in order: J gene, V gene, D gene, clone size, CDR3 DNA, CDR3 protein. A D gene is named only where the DNA matches it firmly. Not all rows give a size; the values are once, few, many and, for expanded clones, a class.

TRBJ1-1,TRBV27,TRBD1,-,TGTGCCAGCAGTGGAGGGGGCGGGACTGAAGCTTTCTTT,CASSGGGGTEAFF
TRBJ2-5,TRBV28,TRBD1,-,TGTGCCAGCAGTTTCCTCCGGACAGGGCCCCCCGGGGCCCAGTACTTC,CASSFLRTGPPGAQYF
TRBJ2-5,TRBV7-9,TRBD2,-,TGTGCCAGCAGCAGTAGCGGGGGGGCTGGAGAGACCCAGTACTTC,CASSSSGGAGETQYF
TRBJ2-2,TRBV29-1,TRBD1,-,TGCAGCGTGCCCGACAGGGGGAGGACCGGGGAGCTGTTTTTT,CSVPDRGRTGELFF
TRBJ1-1,TRBV10-3,TRBD1,-,TGTGCCATCAGTGAGCCCCCCCAGGGGGCCACTGAAGCTTTCTTT,CAISEPPQGATEAFF
TRBJ1-1,TRBV28,TRBD1,few,TGTGCCAGCAGTCCCGGCCGGGGACAGGGACACACTGAAGCTTTCTTT,CASSPGRGQGHTEAFF
TRBJ2-7,TRBV27,TRBD1,once,TGTGCCAGCAGTTTTGGGACAGGGTCCTACGAGCAGTACTTC,CASSFGTGSYEQYF
TRBJ2-7,TRBV29-1,TRBD1,-,TGCAGCTTCACCGGGACAGCCTACGAGCAGTACTTC,CSFTGTAYEQYF
TRBJ2-7,TRBV7-9,-,-,TGTGCCAGCAGCTCCGTCGCGTATTCCTACGAGCAGTACTTC,CASSSVAYSYEQYF
TRBJ2-7,TRBV7-2,TRBD1,-,TGTGCCAGCAGCGGGGGACAGGGAAGCTCCTACGAGCAGTACTTC,CASSGGQGSSYEQYF
TRBJ2-5,TRBV2,-,-,TGTGCCAGCAGTGATGGCGCGGTCCAAGAGACCCAGTACTTC,CASSDGAVQETQYF
TRBJ2-7,TRBV10-3,TRBD2,-,TGTGCCATCAGCCGCCTAGCGGGTAGGGGTTCCGAGCAGTACTTC,CAISRLAGRGSEQYF
TRBJ1-2,TRBV18,-,once,TGTGCCAGCTCCCCCGACAGCCTCTATGGCTACACCTTC,CASSPDSLYGYTF
TRBJ2-3,TRBV6-5,TRBD1,-,TGTGCCAGCAGTTACGGGGACAGGATCACAGATACGCAGTATTTT,CASSYGDRITDTQYF
TRBJ1-1,TRBV2,TRBD1,-,TGTGCCAGCAGTATGCAGGGGGCTGGGGGCACTGAAGCTTTCTTT,CASSMQGAGGTEAFF
TRBJ2-7,TRBV2,TRBD1,few,TGTGCCAGCACTAAGGACAGGACCTACGAGCAGTACTTC,CASTKDRTYEQYF
TRBJ2-7,TRBV7-9,-,-,TGTTCCAGCAGCGCGGGGCTCTACGAGCAGTACTTC,CSSSAGLYEQYF
TRBJ2-1,TRBV5-6,-,once,TGTGCCAGCAGCTCCAGTCTCTTTGTAAATGAGCAGTTCTTC,CASSSSLFVNEQFF
TRBJ1-1,TRBV5-4,-,-,TGTGCCAGCAGCTCAGCACAGGGTTCAAACGCTGAAGCTTTCTTT,CASSSAQGSNAEAFF
TRBJ2-1,TRBV29-1,-,-,TGCAGCGTTGAGACCCAGGGTAGGCCTTATGAGCAGTTCTTC,CSVETQGRPYEQFF
TRBJ2-5,TRBV30,-,-,TGTGCCTGGGATACAGGGCGGGAGACCCAGTACTTC,CAWDTGRETQYF
TRBJ2-3,TRBV19,-,-,TGTGCCAGTAGTATGACGGGAGCTACAGATACGCAGTATTTT,CASSMTGATDTQYF
TRBJ1-1,TRBV6-6,-,-,TGTGCCAGTCAGGGAAACACTGAAGCTTTCTTT,CASQGNTEAFF
TRBJ2-1,TRBV2,-,-,TGTGCCAGCAGTGTACGGGGGGACAAGGGATTCACCTACAATGAGCAGTTCTTC,CASSVRGDKGFTYNEQFF
TRBJ1-2,TRBV28,TRBD1,-,TGTGCCAGCAGTTTATATTATCCCGGGACAGGGGACTATGGCTACACCTTC,CASSLYYPGTGDYGYTF
TRBJ1-1,TRBV19,-,-,TGTGCCAGTAGTACCGACTTTTTTATGAACACTGAAGCTTTCTTT,CASSTDFFMNTEAFF
TRBJ2-7,TRBV28,TRBD1,-,TGTGCCAGCACCCGAGGACAGGGCCAGTCCTACGAGCAGTACTTC,CASTRGQGQSYEQYF
TRBJ1-1,TRBV28,TRBD1,-,TGTGCCAGCAGTTTATACACCCTTAGAAGAGGGGGCGGCACTGAAGCTTTCTTT,CASSLYTLRRGGGTEAFF
TRBJ2-7,TRBV18,TRBD2,-,TGTGCCAGCTCACCACCAGCGGGAGCAGCCTACGAGCAGTACTTC,CASSPPAGAAYEQYF
TRBJ1-2,TRBV27,-,-,TGTGCCAGCAGTCCCCTTGGGGCGGCAGGCTACACCTTC,CASSPLGAAGYTF
TRBJ2-1,TRBV4-3,-,once,TGCGCCAGCAGCCACCCAAAGGCTAGTACCTTAATCTATGAGCAGTTCTTC,CASSHPKASTLIYEQFF
TRBJ2-1,TRBV2,TRBD2,-,TGTGCCAGCAGTGAACCGGGACTAGCGGGCAATGAGCAGTTCTTC,CASSEPGLAGNEQFF
TRBJ1-2,TRBV6-5,-,-,TGTGCCAGCAGCCCAACTTCCACGACTATCTATGGCTACACCTTC,CASSPTSTTIYGYTF
TRBJ2-5,TRBV6-5,-,-,TGTGCCAGCAGTTACAGGGGAGAGACCCAGTACTTC,CASSYRGETQYF
TRBJ2-7,TRBV27,-,-,TGTGCCAGCAGTTTTCCCGGCTCCTACGAGCAGTACTTC,CASSFPGSYEQYF
TRBJ1-3,TRBV6-1,-,-,TGTGCCAGCAGACAGGACAGCGGCGTTGGCACCATATATTTT,CASRQDSGVGTIYF
TRBJ2-7,TRBV6-6,-,-,TGTGCCAGCAGTTGGACAGACTACGAGCAGTACTTC,CASSWTDYEQYF
TRBJ2-1,TRBV9,TRBD2,-,TGTGCCAGCAGCGTAGCGGGGGGAGGGCCTGGGTACAATGAGCAGTTCTTC,CASSVAGGGPGYNEQFF
TRBJ1-1,TRBV5-1,TRBD1,once,TGCGCCAGCAGCTTGGCGCCAGGGGGCACTGAAGCTTTCTTT,CASSLAPGGTEAFF
TRBJ2-5,TRBV15,-,-,TGTGCCACCAGCTCTTTCGACGGCAGGGGCCAGTACTTC,CATSSFDGRGQYF
TRBJ2-3,TRBV7-9,-,-,TGTGCCAGCAGCCCCCCCGGTTCAGATACGCAGTATTTT,CASSPPGSDTQYF
TRBJ1-5,TRBV15,TRBD1,-,TGTGCCACCAGCAGAGACTCGGGGACAGGGGACTCAGTTCGGCCCCAGCATTTT,CATSRDSGTGDSVRPQHF
TRBJ1-1,TRBV7-8,TRBD1,-,TGTGCCAGCAGCTTAGTTTCCGGGACAGGGGCGATGAACACTGAAGCTTTCTTT,CASSLVSGTGAMNTEAFF
TRBJ2-3,TRBV2,-,-,TGTGCCAGCAACCCGGGAGTGAGCACAGATACGCAGTATTTT,CASNPGVSTDTQYF